This entry concerns a single T cell receptor (beta chain). The antigen remains undetermined. The PCR made use of 60 Vbeta and 13 Jbeta primers. Original data processing: Later, an analysis found about 77 million unique TCR beta chains, and about 10 million of these were shared. The table came from immunoSEQ multiplex PCR; TCRdb's copy has only in-frame clones and leaves some out. The V and J calls and clone size come from that table; D and trimming were worked out from the DNA. The data contain 95,000 to 110,000 clones, about four fifths of them singletons. The source of the sample is a study of cytomegalovirus exposure and HLA in healthy donors. General study results and limits: A later look showed TCR association rates differing by HLA locus, highest for DRB1 and lowest for HLA-C.

Germline V CDR1 and CDR2: ENHRY, SYGVKD. V lost 11 bases, J lost 3 bases, and 20 bases lay in between. The CDR3 spans 14 residues. Sequencing used PBMCs. The genes are TRBV10-3 and TRBJ2-7, with D tentatively TRBD1 (7 bases). This TCR derives from a man aged 25 to 45 in good health and CMV-seropositive. The CDR3 spells CASRGAGSNYEQYF. CDR3 DNA: TGTGCCTCCAGGGGGGCAGGATCGAACTACGAGCAGTACTTC.